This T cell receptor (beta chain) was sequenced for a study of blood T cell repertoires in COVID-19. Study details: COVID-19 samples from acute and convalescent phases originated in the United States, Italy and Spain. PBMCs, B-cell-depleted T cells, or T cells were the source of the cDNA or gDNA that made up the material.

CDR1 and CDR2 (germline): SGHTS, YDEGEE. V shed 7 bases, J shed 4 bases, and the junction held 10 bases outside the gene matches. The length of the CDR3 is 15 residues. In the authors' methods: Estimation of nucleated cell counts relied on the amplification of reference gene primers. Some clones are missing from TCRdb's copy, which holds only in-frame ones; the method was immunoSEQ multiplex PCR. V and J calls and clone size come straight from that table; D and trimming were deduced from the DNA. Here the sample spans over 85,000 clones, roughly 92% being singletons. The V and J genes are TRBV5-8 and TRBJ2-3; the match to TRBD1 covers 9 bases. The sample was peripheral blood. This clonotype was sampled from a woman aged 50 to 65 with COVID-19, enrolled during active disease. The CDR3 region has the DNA TGTGCCAGCGTCCTCCGGGACAGGGTGGCAGATACGCAGTATTTT. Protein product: CASVLRDRVADTQYF. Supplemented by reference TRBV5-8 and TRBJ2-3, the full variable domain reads EAGVTQSPTHLIKTRGQQATLRCSPISGHTSVYWYQQALGLGLQFLLWYDEGEERNRGNFPPRFSGRQFPNYSSELNVNALELEDSALYLCASVLRDRVADTQYFGPGTRLTVL.